This record covers a single T cell receptor (beta chain). The sample belongs to a study of CD8 T cells in Susac syndrome. Deletions cut 1 base from V and 2 bases from J, with 5 bases between. Germline V lookup: CDR1 GTSNPN, CDR2 SVGIG (reference sequence). This CDR3 is built from 12 residues. It was with random hexamers that roughly 0.45 to 1 ug RNA was reverse transcribed. immunoSEQ multiplex PCR amplified TCR beta CDR3 across 54 Vbeta, 13 Jbeta. TCRdb itself ran the immunoSEQ multiplex PCR reads through MiXCR, one entry per CDR3 protein. The sample lists some 150,000 distinct CDR3 sequences; 94% were seen once.

This chain joins TRBV30 and TRBJ1-1; unclear D gene. The TCR originated in a human donor in good health. What was sequenced was CD8+ T cells from PBMCs. The CDR3 is CAWSEYNTEAFF. The CDR3 DNA reads as TGTGCCTGGAGTGAATATAACACTGAAGCTTTCTTT.